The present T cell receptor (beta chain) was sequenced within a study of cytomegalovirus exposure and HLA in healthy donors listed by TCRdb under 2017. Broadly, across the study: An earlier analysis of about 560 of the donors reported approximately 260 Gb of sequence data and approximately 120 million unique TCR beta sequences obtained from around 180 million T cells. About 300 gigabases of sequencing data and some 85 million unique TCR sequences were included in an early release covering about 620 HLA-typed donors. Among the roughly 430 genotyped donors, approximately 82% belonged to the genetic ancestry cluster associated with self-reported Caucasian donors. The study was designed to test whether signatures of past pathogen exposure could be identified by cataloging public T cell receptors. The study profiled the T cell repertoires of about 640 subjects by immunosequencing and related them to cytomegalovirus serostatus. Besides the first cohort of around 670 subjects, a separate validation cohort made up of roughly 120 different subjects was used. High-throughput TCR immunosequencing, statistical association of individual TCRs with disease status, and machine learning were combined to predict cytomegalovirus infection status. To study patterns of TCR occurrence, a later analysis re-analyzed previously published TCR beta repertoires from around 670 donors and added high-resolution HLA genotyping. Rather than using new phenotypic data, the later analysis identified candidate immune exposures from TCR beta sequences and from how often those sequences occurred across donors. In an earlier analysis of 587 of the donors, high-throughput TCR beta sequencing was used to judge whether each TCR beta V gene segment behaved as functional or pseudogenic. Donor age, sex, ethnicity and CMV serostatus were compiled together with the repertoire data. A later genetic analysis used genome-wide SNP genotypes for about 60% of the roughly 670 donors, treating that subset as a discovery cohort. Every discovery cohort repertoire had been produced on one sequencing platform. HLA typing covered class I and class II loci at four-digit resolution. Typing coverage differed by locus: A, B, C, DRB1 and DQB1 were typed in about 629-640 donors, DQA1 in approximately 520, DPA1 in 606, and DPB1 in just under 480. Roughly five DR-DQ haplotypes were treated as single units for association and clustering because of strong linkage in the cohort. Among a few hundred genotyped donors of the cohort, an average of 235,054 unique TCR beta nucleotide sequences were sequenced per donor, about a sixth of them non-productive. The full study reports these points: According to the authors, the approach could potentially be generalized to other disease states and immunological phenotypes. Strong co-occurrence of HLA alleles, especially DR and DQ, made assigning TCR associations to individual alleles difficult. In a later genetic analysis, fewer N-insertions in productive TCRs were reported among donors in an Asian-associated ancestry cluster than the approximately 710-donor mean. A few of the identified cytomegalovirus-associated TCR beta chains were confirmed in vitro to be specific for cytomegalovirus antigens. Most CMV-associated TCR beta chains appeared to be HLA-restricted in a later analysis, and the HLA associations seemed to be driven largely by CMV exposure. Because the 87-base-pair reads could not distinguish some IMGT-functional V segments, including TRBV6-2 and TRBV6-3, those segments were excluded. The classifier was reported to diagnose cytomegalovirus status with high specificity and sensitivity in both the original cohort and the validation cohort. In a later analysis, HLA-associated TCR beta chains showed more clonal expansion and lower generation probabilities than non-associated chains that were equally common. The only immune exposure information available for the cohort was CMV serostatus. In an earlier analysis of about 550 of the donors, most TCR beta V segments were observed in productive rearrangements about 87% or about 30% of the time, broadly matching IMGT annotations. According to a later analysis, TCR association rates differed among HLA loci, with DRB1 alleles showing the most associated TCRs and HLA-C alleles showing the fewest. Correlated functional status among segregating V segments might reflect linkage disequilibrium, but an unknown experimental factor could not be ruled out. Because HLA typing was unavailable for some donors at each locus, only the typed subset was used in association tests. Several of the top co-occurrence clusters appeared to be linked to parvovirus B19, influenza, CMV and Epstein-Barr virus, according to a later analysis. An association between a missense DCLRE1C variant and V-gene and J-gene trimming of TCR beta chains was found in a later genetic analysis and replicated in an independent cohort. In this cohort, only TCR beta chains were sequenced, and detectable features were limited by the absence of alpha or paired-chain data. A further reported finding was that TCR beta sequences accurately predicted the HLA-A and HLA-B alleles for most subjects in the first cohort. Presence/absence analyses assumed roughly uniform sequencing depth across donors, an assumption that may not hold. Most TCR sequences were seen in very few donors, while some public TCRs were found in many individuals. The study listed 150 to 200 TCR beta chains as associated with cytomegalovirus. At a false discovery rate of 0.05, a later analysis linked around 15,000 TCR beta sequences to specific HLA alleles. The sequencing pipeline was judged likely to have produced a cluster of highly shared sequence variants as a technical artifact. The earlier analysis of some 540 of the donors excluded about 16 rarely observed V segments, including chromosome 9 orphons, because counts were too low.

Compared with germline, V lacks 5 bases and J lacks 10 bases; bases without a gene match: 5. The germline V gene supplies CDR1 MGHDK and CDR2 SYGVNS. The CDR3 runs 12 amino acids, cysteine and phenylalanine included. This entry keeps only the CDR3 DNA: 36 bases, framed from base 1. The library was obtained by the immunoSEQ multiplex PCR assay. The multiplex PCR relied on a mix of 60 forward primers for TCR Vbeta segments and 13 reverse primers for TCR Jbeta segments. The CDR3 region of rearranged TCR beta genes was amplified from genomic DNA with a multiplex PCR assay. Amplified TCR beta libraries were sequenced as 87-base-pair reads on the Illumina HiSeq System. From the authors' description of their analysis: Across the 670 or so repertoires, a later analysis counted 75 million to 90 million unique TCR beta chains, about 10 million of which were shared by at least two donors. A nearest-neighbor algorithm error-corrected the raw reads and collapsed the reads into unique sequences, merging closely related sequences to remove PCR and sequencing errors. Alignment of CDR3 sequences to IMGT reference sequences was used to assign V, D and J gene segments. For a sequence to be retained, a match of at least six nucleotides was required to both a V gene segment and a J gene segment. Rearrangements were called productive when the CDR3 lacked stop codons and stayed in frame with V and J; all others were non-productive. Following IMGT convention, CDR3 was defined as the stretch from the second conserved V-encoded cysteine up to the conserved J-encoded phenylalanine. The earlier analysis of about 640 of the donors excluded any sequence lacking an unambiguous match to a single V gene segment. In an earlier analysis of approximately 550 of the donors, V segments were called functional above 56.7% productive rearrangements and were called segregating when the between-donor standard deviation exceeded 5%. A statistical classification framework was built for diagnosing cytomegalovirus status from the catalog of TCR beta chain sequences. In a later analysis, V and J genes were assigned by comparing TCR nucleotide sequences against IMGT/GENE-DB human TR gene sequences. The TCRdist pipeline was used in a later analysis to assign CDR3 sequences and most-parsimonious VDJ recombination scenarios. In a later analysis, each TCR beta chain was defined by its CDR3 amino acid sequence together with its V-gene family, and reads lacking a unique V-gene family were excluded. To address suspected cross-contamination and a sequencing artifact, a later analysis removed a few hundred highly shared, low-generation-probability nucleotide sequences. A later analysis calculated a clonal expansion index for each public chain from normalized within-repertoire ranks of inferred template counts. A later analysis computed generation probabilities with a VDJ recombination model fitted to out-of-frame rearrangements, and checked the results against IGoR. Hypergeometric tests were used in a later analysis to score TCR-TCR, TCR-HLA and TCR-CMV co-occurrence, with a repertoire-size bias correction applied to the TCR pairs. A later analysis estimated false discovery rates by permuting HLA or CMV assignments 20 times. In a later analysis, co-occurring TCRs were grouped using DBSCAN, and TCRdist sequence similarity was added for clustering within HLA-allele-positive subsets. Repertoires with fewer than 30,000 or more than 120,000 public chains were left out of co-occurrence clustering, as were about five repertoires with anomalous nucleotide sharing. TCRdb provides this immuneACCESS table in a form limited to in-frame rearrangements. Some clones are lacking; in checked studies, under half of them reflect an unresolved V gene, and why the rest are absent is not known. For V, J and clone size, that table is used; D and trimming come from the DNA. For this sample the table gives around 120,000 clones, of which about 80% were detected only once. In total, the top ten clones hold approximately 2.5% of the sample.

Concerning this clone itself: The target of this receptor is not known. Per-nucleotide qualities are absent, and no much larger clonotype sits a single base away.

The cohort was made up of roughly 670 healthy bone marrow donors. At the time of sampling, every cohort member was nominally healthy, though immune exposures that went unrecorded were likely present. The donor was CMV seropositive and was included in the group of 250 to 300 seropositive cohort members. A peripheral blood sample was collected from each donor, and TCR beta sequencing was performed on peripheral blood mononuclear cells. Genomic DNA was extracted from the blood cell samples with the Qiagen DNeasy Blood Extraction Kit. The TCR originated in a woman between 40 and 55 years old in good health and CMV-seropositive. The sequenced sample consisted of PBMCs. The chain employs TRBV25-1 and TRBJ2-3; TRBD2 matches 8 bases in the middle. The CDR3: CASSIGGGSQYF. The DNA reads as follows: TGTGCCAGCAGTATAGGCGGGGGGTCGCAGTATTTT.